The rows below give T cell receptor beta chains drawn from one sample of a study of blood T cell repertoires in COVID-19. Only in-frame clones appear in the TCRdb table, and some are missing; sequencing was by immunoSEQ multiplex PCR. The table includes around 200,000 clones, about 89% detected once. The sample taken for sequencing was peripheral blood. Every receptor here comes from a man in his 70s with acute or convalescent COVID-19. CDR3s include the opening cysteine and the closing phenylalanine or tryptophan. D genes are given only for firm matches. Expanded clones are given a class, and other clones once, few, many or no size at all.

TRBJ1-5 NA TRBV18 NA TGTGCCAGCTCACTACACGTTAATCAGCCCCAGCATTTT CASSLHVNQPQHF
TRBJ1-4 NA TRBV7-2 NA TGTGCCAGCACCCCCTCATCTGCACAGGAAAAACTGTTTTTT CASTPSSAQEKLFF
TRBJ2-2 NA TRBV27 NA TGTGCCAGCAGTTTACGAGGGCGCACCGGGGAGCTGTTTTTT CASSLRGRTGELFF
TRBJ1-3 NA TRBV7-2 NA TGTGCCAGCAGGCCGACAGTTAGCTCTGGAAACACCATATATTTT CASRPTVSSGNTIYF
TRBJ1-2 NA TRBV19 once TGTGCCAGTAGGGCTGTGTCCGGGGGAAAGGACACCTTC CASRAVSGGKDTF
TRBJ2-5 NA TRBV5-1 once TGCGCCAGCAGCTTGGAGTTCCGGGAGACCCAGTACTTC CASSLEFRETQYF
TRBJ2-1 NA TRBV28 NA TGTGCCAGCAGCCTGAGATCATGGGGCGAGCAGTTCTTC CASSLRSWGEQFF
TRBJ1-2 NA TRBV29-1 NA TGCAGCGTTGAAGATCTAGAGGGCTACACCTTC CSVEDLEGYTF
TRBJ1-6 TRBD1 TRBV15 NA TGTGCCACCAGCAGAGGCCGGGACAGGGGGAATTCACCCCTCCACTTT CATSRGRDRGNSPLHF
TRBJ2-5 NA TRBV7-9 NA TGTGCCAGCAGCTTCGGAGGGCCGGAGACCCAGTACTTC CASSFGGPETQYF
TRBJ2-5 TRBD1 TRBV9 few TGTGCCAGCAGCCGAAGACAGGGAGAGGGAGAGACCCAGTACTTC CASSRRQGEGETQYF
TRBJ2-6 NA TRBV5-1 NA TGCGCCAGCAGCGTGGGACACCAAGCTGCCAACGTCCTGACTTTC CASSVGHQAANVLTF
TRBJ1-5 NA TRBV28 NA TGTGCCAGCAGTTTGCCCGATCGGGGAAATCAGCCCCAGCATTTT CASSLPDRGNQPQHF
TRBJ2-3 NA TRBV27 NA TGTGCCAGCAGTTCCAGGGGCGCAGATACGCAGTATTTT CASSSRGADTQYF
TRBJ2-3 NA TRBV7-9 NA TGTGCCAGCAGTCTGGCTGGGGCGGATACGCAGTATTTT CASSLAGADTQYF
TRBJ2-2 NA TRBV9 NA TGTGCCAGCAGCGCCCAGGTCGAGGGCGGGGAGCTGTTTTTT CASSAQVEGGELFF
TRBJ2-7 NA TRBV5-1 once TGCGCCAGCAGCTTTACGGGGATTTACGAGCAGTACTTC CASSFTGIYEQYF
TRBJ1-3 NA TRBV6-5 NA TGTGCCAGCGGCTTGCTTTCGCCGGGGTGGAACACCATATATTTT CASGLLSPGWNTIYF
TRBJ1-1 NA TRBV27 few TGTGCCAGCAGTTTGGGGGGGGACACTGAAGCTTTCTTT CASSLGGDTEAFF
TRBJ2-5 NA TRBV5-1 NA TGCGCCAGCAGCGCGACCGGGTTCCAAGAGACCCAGTACTTC CASSATGFQETQYF
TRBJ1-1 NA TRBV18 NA TGTGCCAGCTCACCCAACTACGACTCTGAAGCTTTCTTT CASSPNYDSEAFF
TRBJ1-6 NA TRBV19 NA TGTGCCAGTAGTCCACGAGGAGGGGAAGGGAATTCACCCCTCCACTTT CASSPRGGEGNSPLHF
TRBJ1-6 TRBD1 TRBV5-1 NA TGCGCCAGCAGCTTTGAAGGACAGGGGAATTCACCCCTCCACTTT CASSFEGQGNSPLHF
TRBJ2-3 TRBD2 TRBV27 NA TGTGCCAGCAGTTTGGACGGCCTAGCGGGCTTAAGCACAGATACGCAGTATTTT CASSLDGLAGLSTDTQYF
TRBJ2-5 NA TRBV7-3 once TGTGTCGGAGGCCAAGAGACCCAGTACTTC CVGGQETQYF
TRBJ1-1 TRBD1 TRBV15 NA TGTGCCACCTCCCGGGACAGGGTCCGGAACACTGAAGCTTTCTTT CATSRDRVRNTEAFF
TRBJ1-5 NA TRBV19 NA TGTGCCAGTAGCGGGACTAGCGGCAATCAGCCCCAGCATTTT CASSGTSGNQPQHF
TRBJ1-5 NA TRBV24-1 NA TGTGCCACCAGTGATTTCGGGCAGGGGAATCGTCAGCCCCAGCATTTT CATSDFGQGNRQPQHF
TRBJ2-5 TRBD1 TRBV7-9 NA TGTGCCAGCAGCCAACCATCCGGGACAGGCGAGACCCAGTACTTC CASSQPSGTGETQYF
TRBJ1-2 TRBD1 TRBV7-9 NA TGTGCCAGCAGCCCGGACAGGCTCAGGGACTATGGCTACACCTTC CASSPDRLRDYGYTF
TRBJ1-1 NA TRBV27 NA TGTGCCAGCAGTTTGATGTCAGGGTCGGGTAGAAACACTGAAGCTTTCTTT CASSLMSGSGRNTEAFF
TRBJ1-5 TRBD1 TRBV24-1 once TGTGCCACCAGTGACGGGACAGTCTTTAATCAGCCCCAGCATTTT CATSDGTVFNQPQHF
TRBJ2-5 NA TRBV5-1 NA TGCGCCAGCAGCCCCTACCTCCAAGAGACCCAGTACTTC CASSPYLQETQYF
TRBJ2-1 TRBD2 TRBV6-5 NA TGTGCCAGCAGTCCCCCGGGACTAGCGGGAGGACAGCAGTTCTTC CASSPPGLAGGQQFF
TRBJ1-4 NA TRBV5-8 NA TGTGCCAGCAGCCTACAGGGTCTTGGTGAAAAACTGTTTTTT CASSLQGLGEKLFF
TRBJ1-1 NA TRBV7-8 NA TGTGCCAGCAGCTTATTATCCAGGGCTAACACTGAAGCTTTCTTT CASSLLSRANTEAFF
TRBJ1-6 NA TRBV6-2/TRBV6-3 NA TGTGCCAGCAGCAAAACACCGCTCCTCAGGGGTGGGTCACCCCTCCACTTT CASSKTPLLRGGSPLHF
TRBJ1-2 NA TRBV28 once TGTGCCAGCGGTACTCCCAATCGTGAAGGCTACACCTTC CASGTPNREGYTF
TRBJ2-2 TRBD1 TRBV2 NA TGTGCCAGCAGTGGACAGGGTGGCAGGACCGGGGAGCTGTTTTTT CASSGQGGRTGELFF
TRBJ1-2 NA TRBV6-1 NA TGTGCCAGCAGTGACCCTGGACAGACTTTTTATGGCTACACCTTC CASSDPGQTFYGYTF